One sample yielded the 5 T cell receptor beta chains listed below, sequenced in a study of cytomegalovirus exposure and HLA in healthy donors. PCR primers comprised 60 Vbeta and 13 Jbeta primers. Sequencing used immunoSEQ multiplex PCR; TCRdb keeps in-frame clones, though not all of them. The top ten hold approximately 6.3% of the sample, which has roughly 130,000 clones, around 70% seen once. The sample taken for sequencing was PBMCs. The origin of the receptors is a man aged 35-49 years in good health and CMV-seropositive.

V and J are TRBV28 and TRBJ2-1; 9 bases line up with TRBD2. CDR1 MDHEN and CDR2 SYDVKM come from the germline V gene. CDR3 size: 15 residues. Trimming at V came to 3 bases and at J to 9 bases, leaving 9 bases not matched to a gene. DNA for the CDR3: TGTGCCAGCAGTTTTAGTTCTAGCGGGAATGGTGAGCAGTTCTTC. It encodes CASSFSSSGNGEQFF.

The chain's CDR3 is CASSFRGRNFGSTDTQYF. In DNA, the CDR3 is TGCGCCAGCAGCTTTAGGGGCCGAAATTTTGGAAGCACAGATACGCAGTATTTT. This chain links TRBV5-1 with TRBJ2-3; TRBD1 is a possible D gene (5 bases). Trimming took off 2 bases at V and 0 bases at J, with 19 bases between the two ends. Germline V lookup: CDR1 SGHRS, CDR2 YFSETQ. This CDR3 has 18 residues.

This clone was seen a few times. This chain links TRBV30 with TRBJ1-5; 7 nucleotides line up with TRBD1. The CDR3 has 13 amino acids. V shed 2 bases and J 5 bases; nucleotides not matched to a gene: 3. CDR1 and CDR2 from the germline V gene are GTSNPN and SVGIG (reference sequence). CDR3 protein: CAWSITGDQPQHF. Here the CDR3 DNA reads TGTGCCTGGAGTATAACAGGGGATCAGCCCCAGCATTTT.

CDR3 nucleotides: TGTGCCAGCAGTGGACAGGGGTACTACTACGAGCAGTACTTC. It specifies CASSGQGYYYEQYF. This chain links TRBV2 with TRBJ2-7; TRBD1 matches at 8 bases. Germline V gene lookup returns CDR1 SNHLY and CDR2 FYNNEI. V shed 4 bases and J 3 bases; nucleotides not matched to a gene: 5. The CDR3 length is 14 residues. Filled out from reference TRBV2 and TRBJ2-7, the complete variable domain reads EPEVTQTPSHQVTQMGQEVILRCVPISNHLYFYWYRQILGQKVEFLVSFYNNEISEKSEIFDDQFSVERPDGSNFTLKIRSTKLEDSAMYFCASSGQGYYYEQYFGPGTRLTVT.

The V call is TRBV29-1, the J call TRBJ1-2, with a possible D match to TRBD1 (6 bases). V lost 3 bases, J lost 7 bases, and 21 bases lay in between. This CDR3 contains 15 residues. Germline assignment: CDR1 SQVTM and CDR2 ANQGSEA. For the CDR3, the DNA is TGCAGCGTTGATTGGCTTGGGCAGGGGAGCACTGGCTACACCTTC. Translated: CSVDWLGQGSTGYTF.